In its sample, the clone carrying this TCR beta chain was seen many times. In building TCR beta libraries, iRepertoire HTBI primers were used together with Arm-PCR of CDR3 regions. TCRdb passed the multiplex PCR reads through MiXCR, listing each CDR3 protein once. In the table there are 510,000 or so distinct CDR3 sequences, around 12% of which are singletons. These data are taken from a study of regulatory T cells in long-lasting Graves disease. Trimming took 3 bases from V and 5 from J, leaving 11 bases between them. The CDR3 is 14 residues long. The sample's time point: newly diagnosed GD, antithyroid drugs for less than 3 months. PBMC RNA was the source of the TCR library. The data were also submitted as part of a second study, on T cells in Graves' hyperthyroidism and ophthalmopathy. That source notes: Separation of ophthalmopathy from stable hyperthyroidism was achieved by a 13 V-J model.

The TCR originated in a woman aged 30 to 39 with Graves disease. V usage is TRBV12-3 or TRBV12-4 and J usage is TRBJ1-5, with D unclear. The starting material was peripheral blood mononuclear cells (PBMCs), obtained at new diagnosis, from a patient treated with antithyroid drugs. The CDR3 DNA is TGTGCCAGCAGTTTCACGTTTCGGGATCAGCCCCAGCATTTT. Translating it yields CASSFTFRDQPQHF.